This record concerns one T cell receptor (beta chain) sequence. This clonotype was detected ten times or more. Its antigen is unknown. Qualities for individual bases were not recorded, and no much larger clone is one base off. These data belong to a study of response to subunit inactivated influenza vaccine (dated by TCRdb to 2016 to 2018). General notes on the study: The study used deep quantitative T cell receptor repertoire profiling to track responses to a trivalent subunit inactivated influenza vaccine. General study outcomes and caveats: It was suggested by the authors that each seasonal influenza vaccination may recruit only a limited number of new T cells.

The cysteine opens and the phenylalanine closes a CDR3 of 13 amino acids. Just the 39-base CDR3 DNA is kept, in frame starting at base 1. The germline V gene supplies CDR1 SGHTA and CDR2 FQGNSA. Unmatched junction bases come to 5, with V trimmed by 6 bases and J by 5 bases. Library prep was done by RT-PCR. Instrument used: Illumina HiSeq 2500. Starting from the raw public reads, TCRdb applied fastp trimming at Q25, assembled clones with MiXCR and retained in-frame beta chains. Rows are unified per CDR3 protein, each entry keeping the most common DNA and genes. This sample gives more than 200,000 distinct CDR3 sequences in total; 10% to 15% of them show up just once. The ten largest clones capture approximately 8.3% of the sample.

This receptor was obtained from a man over 45 who received an inactivated influenza vaccine. Donor details come from another sample of the same person, matched by shared clones. The sequence is built from TRBV7-2 and TRBJ2-5; the central 8 bases match TRBD1. This specimen was non-naive T cells sorted from PBMCs, taken roughly 2 weeks before vaccination. The intended sense of this specimen's cell subset or site label: memory T cell fraction. This receptor has the CDR3 CASRQGARETQYF. The DNA reads as follows: TGTGCCAGCAGGCAGGGGGCTCGGGAGACCCAGTACTTC.